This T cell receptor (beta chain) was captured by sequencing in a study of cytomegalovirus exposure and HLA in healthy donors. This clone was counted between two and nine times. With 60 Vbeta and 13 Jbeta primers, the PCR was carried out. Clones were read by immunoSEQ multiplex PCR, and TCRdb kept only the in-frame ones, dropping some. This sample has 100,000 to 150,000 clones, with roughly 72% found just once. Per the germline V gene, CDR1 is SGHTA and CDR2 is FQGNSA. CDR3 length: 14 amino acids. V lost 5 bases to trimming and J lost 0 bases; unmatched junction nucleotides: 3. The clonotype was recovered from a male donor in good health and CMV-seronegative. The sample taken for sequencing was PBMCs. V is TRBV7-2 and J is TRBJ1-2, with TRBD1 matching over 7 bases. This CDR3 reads CASSPGTANYGYTF. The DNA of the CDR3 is TGTGCCAGCAGCCCCGGGACAGCTAACTATGGCTACACCTTC.